A selection of T cell receptor beta chains follows, all from one sample in a study of preoperative IRX-2 immunotherapy in early breast cancer. Measured with immunoSEQ multiplex PCR; TCRdb has only the in-frame clones, and not every one. The table records 25,000 to 30,000 clones, about 68% of them present only once. The material sequenced was lymph node tissue, taken after IRX-2 immunotherapy. The receptor source for this set is a human donor with breast cancer. The CDR3 runs from the conserved cysteine through the conserved F or W. The D gene is left open where the match is weak. Clone size appears in some rows only: once, few, many, or a class for an expanded clone.

TRBJ1-1	TRBV7-7	-	-	TGTGCCAGCAGCTCTCGGACAGATATGAACACTGAAGCTTTCTTT	CASSSRTDMNTEAFF
TRBJ1-1	TRBV11-3	-	-	TGTGCCAGCAGCCCCGGTTACAGTAAGCACACTGAAGCTTTCTTT	CASSPGYSKHTEAFF
TRBJ1-1	TRBV11-3	-	-	TGTGCCAGCAAGGTCCCAGGGGAGAACACTGAAGCTTTCTTT	CASKVPGENTEAFF
TRBJ2-7	TRBV30	-	-	TGTGCCTGGTCTAGAGGGACATTTGGGGAGCAGTACTTC	CAWSRGTFGEQYF
TRBJ1-5	TRBV6-8	few	-	TGTGCCAGCAGTTACGCTCGCAATCAGCCCCAGCATTTT	CASSYARNQPQHF
TRBJ2-2	TRBV6-8	-	TRBD2	TGTGCCAGCAGACCCGGGACTAGGAGAAGTTACCGCACCGGGGAGCTGTTTTTT	CASRPGTRRSYRTGELFF
TRBJ2-1	TRBV7-1	-	TRBD2	TGTGCCAGCAGCTTAGTTGCGGGAGTGCTATACGAGCAGTTCTTC	CASSLVAGVLYEQFF
TRBJ1-3	TRBV10-2	-	-	TGCGCCAGCAGCTGGGACTTGACGGGTGGAAACACCATATATTTT	CASSWDLTGGNTIYF
TRBJ2-1	TRBV5-1	once	-	TGCGCCAGCAGCCTGGGGGTAGCTGACAATGAGCAGTTCTTC	CASSLGVADNEQFF
TRBJ2-2	TRBV10-2	-	TRBD1	TGCGCCAGCACTACCCTCCGGGACAGGGGGAGCACCGGGGAGCTGTTTTTT	CASTTLRDRGSTGELFF
TRBJ1-1	TRBV6-8	-	TRBD1	TGTGCCATCGGTAACAGGGGTGGGTACACTGAAGCTTTCTTT	CAIGNRGGYTEAFF
TRBJ2-4	TRBV6-8	-	TRBD1	TGTGCCAGCACAAATCCCCGACAGGGTTTAGCCAAAAACATTCAGTACTTC	CASTNPRQGLAKNIQYF
TRBJ1-5	TRBV6-8	-	-	TGTGCCAGCACCATACTGGCAGGGAGAAACAATCAGCCCCAGCATTTT	CASTILAGRNNQPQHF
TRBJ2-3	TRBV11-3	-	-	TGTGCCAGCAGTTCCCTCGCGGCAGGGGGCACAGATACGCAGTATTTT	CASSSLAAGGTDTQYF
TRBJ2-7	TRBV28	-	TRBD1	TGTGCCAGCAGAACGGACAGGGACTCCTACGAGCAGTACTTC	CASRTDRDSYEQYF
TRBJ1-1	TRBV28	-	-	TGTGCCAGCAGTACTAGCAAGGGCGGCACTGAAGCTTTCTTT	CASSTSKGGTEAFF
TRBJ2-5	TRBV7-4	-	-	TGTGCCAGCAGCTCGACTACCAGGGAGGAGACCCAGTACTTC	CASSSTTREETQYF
TRBJ1-2	TRBV28	-	-	TGTGCCAGCAGTTCCGCGCAAGTGGCCGGACCCTATGGCTACACCTTC	CASSSAQVAGPYGYTF
TRBJ1-4	TRBV29-1	-	-	TGCAGCGTTAGGCAGGCGATTAATGAAAAACTGTTTTTT	CSVRQAINEKLFF
TRBJ2-1	TRBV6-8	medium-sized	-	TGTGCCGGACAACTAGCCTACTCTTCCTACAATGAGCAGTTCTTC	CAGQLAYSSYNEQFF
TRBJ2-7	TRBV5-1	-	TRBD2	TGCGCCAGCAGCACCCGGACTAGCGGGAGGGCCAACAACGAGCAGTACTTC	CASSTRTSGRANNEQYF
TRBJ2-1	TRBV6-8	-	TRBD1	TGTGCCAGCAGTTACCCTACCAGGGGGGAGCAGTTCTTC	CASSYPTRGEQFF
TRBJ1-5	TRBV11-3	few	-	TGTGCCAGCAGCTTAGGACAGTTCAATCAGCCCCAGCATTTT	CASSLGQFNQPQHF
TRBJ2-7	TRBV19	-	-	TGTGCCAGTAGTGTACAGGGAAAGGGCGAGCAGTACTTC	CASSVQGKGEQYF
TRBJ1-2	TRBV28	few	-	TGTGCCAGCACCCTCCCGGGGAGGGATAACTATGGCTACACCTTC	CASTLPGRDNYGYTF
TRBJ2-1	TRBV29-1	-	TRBD2	TGCAGCGCCAGGGTCCGGGCGGGAGCTGATAATGAGCAGTTCTTC	CSARVRAGADNEQFF
TRBJ2-2	TRBV19	-	TRBD1	TGTGCCAGTAGCCGTCAGACAGGGGGGAACACCGGGGAGCTGTTTTTT	CASSRQTGGNTGELFF
TRBJ2-7	TRBV18	-	TRBD1	TGTGCCAGCTCAACCACGGGACAGACCTACGAGCAGTACTTC	CASSTTGQTYEQYF
TRBJ2-3	TRBV29-1	few	TRBD2	TGCAGCGTCCCAGCGGGAGGGAGTTCAGATACGCAGTATTTT	CSVPAGGSSDTQYF
TRBJ2-1	TRBV19	-	-	TGTGCCAGTAGTATAGTATTCGTGAGCTCCTACAATGAGCAGTTCTTC	CASSIVFVSSYNEQFF
TRBJ2-7	TRBV19	-	TRBD2	TGTGCCAGTAGTTTGGGACTAGCGGGAGCCGAGCAGTACTTC	CASSLGLAGAEQYF
TRBJ2-7	TRBV6-4	-	-	TGTGCCAGCAGTTACTCGATGGGCAGCTACGAGCAGTACTTC	CASSYSMGSYEQYF
TRBJ1-1	TRBV5-1	-	-	TGCGCCAGCAGGAGTGGACTATCGAACACTGAAGCTTTCTTT	CASRSGLSNTEAFF
TRBJ1-1	TRBV19	-	-	TGTGCCAGTGTCAAGGACAGATTGAATACTGAAGCTTTCTTT	CASVKDRLNTEAFF
TRBJ2-7	TRBV6-9	-	-	TGTGCCAGCAGGGAGGGGCTAGTGGCCCACGAGCAGTACTTC	CASREGLVAHEQYF
TRBJ2-1	TRBV7-7	-	TRBD2	TGTGCCAGCAGCTTAGAAGGTAGCGGGACTTACAATGAGCAGTTCTTC	CASSLEGSGTYNEQFF
TRBJ1-2	TRBV19	-	-	TGTGCCAGTCATGGGCCCGTAAACTATGGCTACACCTTC	CASHGPVNYGYTF
TRBJ2-7	TRBV11-3	-	TRBD1	TGTGCCAGCAGCGCTTCCACACCGGGACAGGGGTTCTACGAGCAGTACTTC	CASSASTPGQGFYEQYF
TRBJ1-4	TRBV5-1	-	-	TGCGCCAGCAGTCGGAGCCCAACTAATGAAAAACTGTTTTTT	CASSRSPTNEKLFF
TRBJ1-1	TRBV7-1	-	-	TGTGCCAGCAGCCAAGATCCGGGGGTGAACACTGAAGCTTTCTTT	CASSQDPGVNTEAFF
TRBJ1-4	TRBV30	-	-	TGTGCCTGGAGTGAGAACAGTGCAACTAATGAAAAACTGTTTTTT	CAWSENSATNEKLFF
TRBJ1-1	TRBV5-1	-	-	TGCGCCAGCAGCTTTATAGGGGCGGACACTGAAGCTTTCTTT	CASSFIGADTEAFF